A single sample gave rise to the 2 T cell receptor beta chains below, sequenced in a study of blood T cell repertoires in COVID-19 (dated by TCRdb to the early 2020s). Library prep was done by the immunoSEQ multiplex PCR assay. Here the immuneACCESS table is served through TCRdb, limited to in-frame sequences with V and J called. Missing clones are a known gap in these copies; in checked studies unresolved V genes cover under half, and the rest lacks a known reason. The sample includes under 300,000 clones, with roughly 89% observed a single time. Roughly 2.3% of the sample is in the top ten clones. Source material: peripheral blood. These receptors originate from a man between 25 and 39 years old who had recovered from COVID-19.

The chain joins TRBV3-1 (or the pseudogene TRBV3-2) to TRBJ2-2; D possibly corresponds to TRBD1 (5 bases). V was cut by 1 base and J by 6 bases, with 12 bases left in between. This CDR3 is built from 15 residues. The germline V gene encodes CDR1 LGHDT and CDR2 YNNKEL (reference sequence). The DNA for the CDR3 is TGTGCCAGCAGCCAAGCCGCAGGGAAGTCCGGGGAGCTGTTTTTT. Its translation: CASSQAAGKSGELFF.

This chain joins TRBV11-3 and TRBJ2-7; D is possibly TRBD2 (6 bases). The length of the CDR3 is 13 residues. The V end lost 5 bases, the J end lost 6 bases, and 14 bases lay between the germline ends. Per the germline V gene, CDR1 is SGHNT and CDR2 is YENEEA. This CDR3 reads CASSLSRGFEQYF. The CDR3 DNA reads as TGTGCCAGCAGCCTCAGTCGGGGGTTCGAGCAGTACTTC.